The sequence of this T cell receptor (beta chain) was determined in a study of blood T cell repertoires in COVID-19. Across the study: PBMCs, B-cell-depleted T cells, or T cells were the source of the cDNA or gDNA that made up the material.

Only in-frame clones appear in the TCRdb table, and some are missing; sequencing was by immunoSEQ multiplex PCR. The sample shows around 88,000 clones, 90% of them seen only once. The germline V gene has CDR1 LGHNA and CDR2 YNFKEQ. The CDR3 covers 14 residues. Trimming cost V 1 base and J 4 bases; bases outside gene matches: 4. This chain connects TRBV4-2 to TRBJ2-7, with 7 nucleotides matching TRBD2. The sequence was obtained from a man aged 60-69 years with acute or convalescent COVID-19. Sequencing was performed on peripheral blood. In nucleotides, the CDR3 is TGTGCCAGCAGCCAAGGACTAGCCCGATACGAGCAGTACTTC. Its protein product is CASSQGLARYEQYF.